Following are 9 T cell receptor beta chains from one sample sequenced in a study of control samples from healthy donors and cancer patients. This table comes from immunoSEQ multiplex PCR, and its TCRdb copy is limited to in-frame clones, with some not included. The sample contains 100,000 or so clones, roughly 91% of which appear only once. The sequencing sample was made of blood. These receptors were collected from a man aged 25-45 years in good health.

The chain combines TRBV12-5 with TRBJ1-4, with TRBD1 matching 10 bases. Unmatched junction bases numbered 4, after V lost 4 bases and J lost 8 bases. Germline CDR1 reads LGHNT; CDR2 reads FRNRAP. The CDR3 sequence is 14 residues long. The CDR3 protein is CASGWSDRGEKLFF. Here the CDR3 DNA reads TGTGCTAGTGGTTGGTCGGACAGGGGGGAAAAACTGTTTTTT.

The CDR3, as DNA: TGTGCCAGCGCCCTTTCGGGACTGTCCTATGGCTACACCTTC. It translates to CASALSGLSYGYTF. The chain recombines TRBV6-6 with TRBJ1-2; perhaps TRBD1 as D (5 bases). V was trimmed by 8 bases and J by 4 bases, leaving 17 bases between them. This CDR3 comprises 14 residues. The germline V gene has CDR1 MNHNY and CDR2 SVGAGI (reference sequence).

The chain recombines TRBV7-8 with TRBJ2-7; no definite D call. This CDR3 contains 16 residues. The germline V and J ends were trimmed by 5 bases and 0 bases, with 17 bases remaining between them. The germline V gene has CDR1 SGHVS and CDR2 FQNEAQ. CDR3 residues: CASSPRRASSSYEQYV. The CDR3 region has the DNA TGTGCCAGCAGCCCCCGCCGGGCCAGCAGCTCCTACGAGCAGTACGTC.

This chain connects TRBV24-1 to TRBJ1-5, with 11 bases fitting TRBD1. Germline CDR1 and CDR2: KGHDR and SFDVKD. With 2 bases clipped from V and 4 bases from J, the junction kept 6 bases outside the gene matches. This CDR3 is 17 amino acids long. As DNA, the CDR3 is TGTGCCACCAGTGATTCCAGGACAGGGGGCGCGAATCAGCCCCAGCATTTT. Translation: CATSDSRTGGANQPQHF.

J is TRBJ2-7 and V is TRBV5-4; D uncertain. Trimming removed 2 bases at V and 3 bases at J, with 12 bases between. This CDR3 has 14 residues. Germline V gene data show CDR1 as SGHNT and CDR2 as YYREEE (reference sequence). CDR3 amino acids: CASSLIGRSYEQYF. The CDR3 bases are TGTGCCAGCAGCTTAATCGGGCGCAGCTACGAGCAGTACTTC.

The chain is built from TRBV5-1 and TRBJ2-2; unclear D gene. Germline V CDR1 and CDR2: SGHRS, YFSETQ. The CDR3 runs 16 residues. Between the trimmed V and J ends, which lost 2 bases and 2 bases, there was a span of 13 bases. CDR3 nucleotide sequence: TGCGCCAGCAGCTTTCGCCCCAGAATCAACACCGGGGAGCTGTTTTTT. Protein sequence: CASSFRPRINTGELFF.

This clone was seen only a few times. V and J are TRBV4-1 and TRBJ2-1; a possible D gene is TRBD2 (6 bases). CDR1 is MGHRA, CDR2 YSYEKL, per germline. The V end was cut by 4 bases, the J end by 6 bases, with 22 bases between. This CDR3 is built from 17 residues. CDR3 region: CASSRGGIFRGGNEQFF. CDR3 sequence (DNA): TGCGCCAGCAGCCGCGGAGGGATCTTCCGAGGCGGCAATGAGCAGTTCTTC.

This clone was picked up a small number of times. The chain employs TRBV11-2 and TRBJ1-3; tentative D call: TRBD1 (6 bases). The V gene's germline CDR1 is SGHAT and CDR2 FQNNGV. Trimming took 3 bases from V and 0 from J, leaving 15 bases between them. The CDR3 spans 17 residues. This CDR3 is CASSLMGGTLSGNTIYF. CDR3 coding DNA: TGTGCCAGCAGCTTGATGGGGGGCACACTCTCTGGAAACACCATATATTTT.

The chain recombines TRBV6-2 or TRBV6-3 with TRBJ2-1, with D uncertain. V lost 4 bases and J 15 bases, leaving 13 bases between the germline ends. The CDR3 is 11 residues long. Germline-derived CDR1 and CDR2 are MNHEY and SVGEGT. CDR3 amino acids: CASSFMTLRFF. CDR3 nucleotides: TGTGCCAGCAGTTTTATGACATTGAGGTTCTTC.